One TCR beta chain is described in this entry. This CDR3 spans 17 amino acids. In germline, CDR1 is SGHRS, CDR2 YFSETQ. Trimming removed 6 bases from V and 2 bases from J, with 23 bases in between. The sample comes from a study of blood T cell repertoires in COVID-19. Overall study: The study drew acute and convalescent COVID-19 samples from the United States, Italy and Spain. The cDNA or gDNA used as material had been derived from T cells, B-cell-depleted T cells, or PBMCs.

Authors' methods: Amplification from reference gene primers served as the basis for estimated nucleated cell counts. The table came from immunoSEQ multiplex PCR; TCRdb's copy has only in-frame clones and leaves some out. V, J and clone size reflect that table, while D and trimming were determined from the DNA. The table lists hundreds of thousands of clones, 80% to 90% of them singletons, with around 0.3% in the top ten. What was sequenced was peripheral blood. The chain links TRBV5-1 to TRBJ1-2; D is unresolved. The receptor was derived from a woman under 30 with acute or convalescent COVID-19. The CDR3 sequence: CASKLSPRGTTNYGYTF. CDR3 coding DNA: TGCGCCAGCAAACTTTCCCCCCGGGGAACGACCAACTATGGCTACACCTTC.